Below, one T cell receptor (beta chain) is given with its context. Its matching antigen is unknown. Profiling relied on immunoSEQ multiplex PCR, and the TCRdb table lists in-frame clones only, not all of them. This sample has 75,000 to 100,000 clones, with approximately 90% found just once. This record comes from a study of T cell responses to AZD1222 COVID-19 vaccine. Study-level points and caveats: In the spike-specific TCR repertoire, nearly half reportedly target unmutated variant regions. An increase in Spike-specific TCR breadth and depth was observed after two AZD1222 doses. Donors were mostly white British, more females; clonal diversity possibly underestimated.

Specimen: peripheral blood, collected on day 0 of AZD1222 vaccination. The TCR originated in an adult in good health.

The CDR3 region is CASSLRAEPLQETQYF. For the CDR3, the DNA is TGTGCCAGCAGCCTCCGGGCCGAACCCCTCCAAGAGACCCAGTACTTC. The V and J genes are TRBV5-6 and TRBJ2-5; D is undetermined. The CDR3 spans 16 residues. The germline gives CDR1 SGHDT, CDR2 YYEEEE. The V and J ends lost 4 bases and 1 base respectively, with 17 bases between them.